A selection of T cell receptor beta chains follows, all from one sample in a study of cytomegalovirus exposure and HLA in healthy donors. Some clones are missing from TCRdb's copy, which holds only in-frame ones; the method was immunoSEQ multiplex PCR. The table has approximately 170,000 clones, around 72% seen once; the top ten hold around 7%. Sequences were obtained from PBMCs. The receptors here all came from a woman aged 40 to 50 in good health and CMV-seropositive. The CDR3 runs from the conserved cysteine through the conserved F or W. The order of the fields is CDR3 DNA, CDR3 protein, J gene, clone size, V gene, D gene. A D gene is named only where the DNA matches it firmly. Size values are once, few and many counts, or a class for expanded clones, and some rows have none.

CDR3 DNA: TGTGCCACCGAAGCTCCGTCGGCTTTCTTT
CDR3 protein: CATEAPSAFF
J gene: TRBJ1-1
clone size: NA
V gene: TRBV2
D gene: NA

CDR3 DNA: TGTGCCAGCAGCTTAGGGGAGGAAGCTTTCTTT
CDR3 protein: CASSLGEEAFF
J gene: TRBJ1-1
clone size: once
V gene: TRBV11-2
D gene: NA

CDR3 DNA: TGTGCCAGTAGTATCCGACCTGGGAGCTATGGCTACACCTTC
CDR3 protein: CASSIRPGSYGYTF
J gene: TRBJ1-2
clone size: NA
V gene: TRBV19
D gene: NA

CDR3 DNA: TGTGCCAGCAGCTTGACTAGCGGGAGTAGTAGGGAGACCCAGTACTTC
CDR3 protein: CASSLTSGSSRETQYF
J gene: TRBJ2-5
clone size: NA
V gene: TRBV5-4
D gene: TRBD2

CDR3 DNA: TGTGCCAGCAGGCCCGGGACAGGGGCGGGCACTGAAGCTTTCTTT
CDR3 protein: CASRPGTGAGTEAFF
J gene: TRBJ1-1
clone size: few
V gene: TRBV28
D gene: TRBD1

CDR3 DNA: TGTGCCAGCAGCCAAGCAGGGGGGAACTCTGGAAACACCATATATTTT
CDR3 protein: CASSQAGGNSGNTIYF
J gene: TRBJ1-3
clone size: NA
V gene: TRBV4-2
D gene: TRBD1

CDR3 DNA: TGTGCCAGCAGCTCTGGAATTCTCGGAGGATCGTTCCCCCTCCACTTT
CDR3 protein: CASSSGILGGSFPLHF
J gene: TRBJ1-6
clone size: NA
V gene: TRBV5-4
D gene: NA

CDR3 DNA: TGCGCCAGCAGCTTAAACAGGGGGAACACTGAAGCTTTCTTT
CDR3 protein: CASSLNRGNTEAFF
J gene: TRBJ1-1
clone size: NA
V gene: TRBV5-1
D gene: TRBD1

CDR3 DNA: TGTGCCAGCAGCTTTGCACAGAACACCGGGGAGCTGTTTTTT
CDR3 protein: CASSFAQNTGELFF
J gene: TRBJ2-2
clone size: few
V gene: TRBV7-3
D gene: NA

CDR3 DNA: TGTGCCAGCAGTTTGCAGGGATGGGGTACTGAAGCTTTCTTT
CDR3 protein: CASSLQGWGTEAFF
J gene: TRBJ1-1
clone size: NA
V gene: TRBV27
D gene: NA

CDR3 DNA: TGCGCCAGCAGCCCCCAGAACACAGGCGACTCTGGAAACACCATATATTTT
CDR3 protein: CASSPQNTGDSGNTIYF
J gene: TRBJ1-3
clone size: few
V gene: TRBV4-3
D gene: NA

CDR3 DNA: TGTGCCAGCAGCCCCCTGTTGGGGCGGAACACTGAAGCTTTCTTT
CDR3 protein: CASSPLLGRNTEAFF
J gene: TRBJ1-1
clone size: NA
V gene: TRBV14
D gene: NA

CDR3 DNA: TGTGCCAGCAGCTTAGAGCTAGCGGGGGGGGCCCGCACAGATACGCAGTATTTT
CDR3 protein: CASSLELAGGARTDTQYF
J gene: TRBJ2-3
clone size: NA
V gene: TRBV7-8
D gene: TRBD2

CDR3 DNA: TGCAGCGTCCTACGTCCACAGGGAAGCGGCTACACCTTC
CDR3 protein: CSVLRPQGSGYTF
J gene: TRBJ1-2
clone size: NA
V gene: TRBV29-1
D gene: NA

CDR3 DNA: TGCGCCAGCAGCTTGGGACAGGGTAACTATGGCTACACCTTC
CDR3 protein: CASSLGQGNYGYTF
J gene: TRBJ1-2
clone size: NA
V gene: TRBV5-1
D gene: TRBD1

CDR3 DNA: TGTGCCAGCAGCCAAACAGGGGGGAGCAATCAGCCCCAGCATTTT
CDR3 protein: CASSQTGGSNQPQHF
J gene: TRBJ1-5
clone size: NA
V gene: TRBV9
D gene: TRBD1

CDR3 DNA: TGTGCCAGTAGTATGGGTGGCCCGCGGCAGGGCTACACCTTC
CDR3 protein: CASSMGGPRQGYTF
J gene: TRBJ1-2
clone size: NA
V gene: TRBV19
D gene: NA

CDR3 DNA: TGCGCCAGCAGCCCCGCCGAGCGGGGGGTCTGGGAGCTGTTTTTT
CDR3 protein: CASSPAERGVWELFF
J gene: TRBJ2-2
clone size: once
V gene: TRBV5-1
D gene: TRBD2

CDR3 DNA: TGTGCCAGCAGTCCGGAGGGAAGGGCGCACTGGGGCTATGGCTACACCTTC
CDR3 protein: CASSPEGRAHWGYGYTF
J gene: TRBJ1-2
clone size: NA
V gene: TRBV28
D gene: NA

CDR3 DNA: TGTGCCAGCAGTGCCTCCCACAGGGGGCTTTATGGCTACACCTTC
CDR3 protein: CASSASHRGLYGYTF
J gene: TRBJ1-2
clone size: NA
V gene: TRBV28
D gene: TRBD1

CDR3 DNA: TGTGCCTGGAGGAAGGGGTCTGACACTGAAGCTTTCTTT
CDR3 protein: CAWRKGSDTEAFF
J gene: TRBJ1-1
clone size: NA
V gene: TRBV30
D gene: NA

CDR3 DNA: TGTGCCAGCAGCCTAGAGAGGAACACTGAAGCTTTCTTT
CDR3 protein: CASSLERNTEAFF
J gene: TRBJ1-1
clone size: NA
V gene: TRBV6-1
D gene: NA